This T cell receptor beta chain was observed in a study of blood T cell repertoires in COVID-19. Trimming pared 1 base from V and 5 bases from J, leaving 11 bases between. CDR3 length equals 14 residues. Germline loops: CDR1 LGHNA, CDR2 YNFKEQ. Data came from immunoSEQ multiplex PCR; TCRdb stores just in-frame clones and leaves some out. The sample contains about 55,000 clones, about four fifths of which appear only once. The receptor's source is a human donor in a cohort sampled during active or convalescent COVID-19. Material for sequencing was peripheral blood. The chain links TRBV4-2 to TRBJ2-5; D possibly corresponds to TRBD2 (6 bases). CDR3 sequence reads: CASSQAGVGETQYF. CDR3 nucleotides: TGTGCCAGCAGCCAAGCGGGGGTCGGTGAGACCCAGTACTTC.